This T cell receptor (beta chain) was recorded in a study of identical twins. With template switching, a universal primer site was added, and the cDNA carried unique molecular identifiers. TCRdb passed the 5' RACE reads through MiXCR, listing each CDR3 protein once. The repertoire has some 97,000 distinct CDR3 sequences, about 6% of them found once; the top ten carry 10% to 15%. This clonotype turned up a few times. The CDR3 runs 15 residues. The chain has TRBV21-1 and TRBJ2-7; the D call TRBD1 from the table was never checked on the DNA. TRBV21-1 is noted as a pseudogene. The specimen was memory T cells sorted from blood. The source is a woman aged 45-59 years in good health. CDR3 amino acids: CASSKLTGDSYEQYV. The CDR3 nucleotides are TGTGCCAGCAGCAAACTGACAGGGGATTCCTACGAGCAGTACGTC.